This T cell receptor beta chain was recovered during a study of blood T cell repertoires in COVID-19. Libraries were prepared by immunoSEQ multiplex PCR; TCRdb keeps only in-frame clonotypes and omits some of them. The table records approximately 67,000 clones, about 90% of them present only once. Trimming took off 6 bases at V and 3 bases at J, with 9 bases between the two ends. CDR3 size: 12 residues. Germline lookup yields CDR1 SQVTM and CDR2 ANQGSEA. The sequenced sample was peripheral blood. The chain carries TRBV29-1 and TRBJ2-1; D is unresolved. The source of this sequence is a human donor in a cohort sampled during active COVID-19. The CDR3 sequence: CSVQTHYNEQFF. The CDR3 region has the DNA TGCAGCGTCCAGACTCACTACAATGAGCAGTTCTTC.